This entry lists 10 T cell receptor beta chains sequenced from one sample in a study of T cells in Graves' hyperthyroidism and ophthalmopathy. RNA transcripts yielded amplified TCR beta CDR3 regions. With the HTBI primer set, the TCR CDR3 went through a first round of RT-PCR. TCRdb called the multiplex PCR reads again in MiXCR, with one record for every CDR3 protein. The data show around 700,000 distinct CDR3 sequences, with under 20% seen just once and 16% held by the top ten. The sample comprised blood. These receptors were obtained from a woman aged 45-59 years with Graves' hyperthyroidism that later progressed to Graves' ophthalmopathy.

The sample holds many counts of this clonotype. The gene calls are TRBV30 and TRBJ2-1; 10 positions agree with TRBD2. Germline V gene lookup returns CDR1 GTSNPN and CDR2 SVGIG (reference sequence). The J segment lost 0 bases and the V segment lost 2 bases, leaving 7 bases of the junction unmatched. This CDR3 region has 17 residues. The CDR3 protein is CAWSNPLAGFSYNEQFF. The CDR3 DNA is TGTGCCTGGAGTAACCCACTAGCGGGATTCTCCTACAATGAGCAGTTCTTC.

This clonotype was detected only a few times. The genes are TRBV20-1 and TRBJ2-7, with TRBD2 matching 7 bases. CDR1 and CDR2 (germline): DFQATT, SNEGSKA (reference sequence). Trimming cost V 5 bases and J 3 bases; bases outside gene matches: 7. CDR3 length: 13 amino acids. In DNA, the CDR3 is TGCAGTGCTCGCCACGCGGGGGTCTACGAGCAGTACTTC. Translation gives CSARHAGVYEQYF.

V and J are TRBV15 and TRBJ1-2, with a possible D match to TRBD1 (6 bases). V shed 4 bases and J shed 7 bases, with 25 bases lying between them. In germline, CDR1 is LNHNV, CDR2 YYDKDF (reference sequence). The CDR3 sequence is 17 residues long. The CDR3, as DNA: TGTGCCACCAGCAAAGAACCAGGGGTTTGGGCCTCAAGTGGCTACACCTTC. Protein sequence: CATSKEPGVWASSGYTF.

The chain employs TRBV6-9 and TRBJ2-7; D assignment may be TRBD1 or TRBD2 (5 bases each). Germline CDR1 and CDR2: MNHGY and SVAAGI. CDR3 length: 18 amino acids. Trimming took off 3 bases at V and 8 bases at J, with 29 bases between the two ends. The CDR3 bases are TGTGCCAGCAGTTACTCGGATCTGGGAAACAAGGGACGGGAAAAGCAGTACTTC. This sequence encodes CASSYSDLGNKGREKQYF.

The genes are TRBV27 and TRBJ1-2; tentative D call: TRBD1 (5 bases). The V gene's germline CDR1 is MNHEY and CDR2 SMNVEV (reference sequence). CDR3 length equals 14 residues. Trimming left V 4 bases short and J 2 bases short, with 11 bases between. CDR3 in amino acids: CASSSYRTNYGYTF. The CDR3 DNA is TGTGCCAGCAGTTCTTACAGGACGAACTATGGCTACACCTTC.

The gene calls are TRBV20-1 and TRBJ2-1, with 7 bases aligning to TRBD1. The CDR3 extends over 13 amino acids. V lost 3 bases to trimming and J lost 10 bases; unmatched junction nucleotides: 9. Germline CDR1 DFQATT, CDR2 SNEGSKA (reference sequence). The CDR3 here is CSASSGGGREQFF. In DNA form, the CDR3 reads TGCAGTGCTAGTTCAGGGGGTGGGAGAGAGCAGTTCTTC.

CDR3: CASSYPGGQYNEQFF. CDR3 nucleotides: TGTGCCAGCAGCTACCCGGGGGGACAATACAATGAGCAGTTCTTC. This chain uses TRBV11-2 with TRBJ2-1; D is perhaps TRBD2 (7 bases). Germline CDR1 SGHAT, CDR2 FQNNGV. This CDR3 region has 15 residues. V was shortened by 4 bases and J by 4 bases, with 14 bases between the two germline ends.

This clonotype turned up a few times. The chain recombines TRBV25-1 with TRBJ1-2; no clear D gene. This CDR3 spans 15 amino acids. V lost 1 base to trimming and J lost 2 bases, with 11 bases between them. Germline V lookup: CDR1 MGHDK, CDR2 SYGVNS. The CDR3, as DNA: TGTGCCAGCAGTGAATCCTCAGGACCCAACTATGGCTACACCTTC. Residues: CASSESSGPNYGYTF.

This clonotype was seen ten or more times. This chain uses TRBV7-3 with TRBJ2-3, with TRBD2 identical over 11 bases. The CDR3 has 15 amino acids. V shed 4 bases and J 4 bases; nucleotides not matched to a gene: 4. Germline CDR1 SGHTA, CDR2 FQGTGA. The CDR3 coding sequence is TGTGCCAGCAGCTATAGCGGGGGGGCTGCAGATACGCAGTATTTT. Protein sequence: CASSYSGGAADTQYF.

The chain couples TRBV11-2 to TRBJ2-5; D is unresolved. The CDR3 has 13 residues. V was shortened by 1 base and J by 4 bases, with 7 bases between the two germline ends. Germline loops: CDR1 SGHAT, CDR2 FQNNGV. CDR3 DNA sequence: TGTGCCAGCAGCTTAGGGGGTTCAGAGACCCAGTACTTC. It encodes CASSLGGSETQYF.